This T cell receptor beta chain was found in a study of early T cells in non-severe SARS-CoV-2 infection (dated by TCRdb to about 2021). Background for the entire study: Bulk RNA from unsorted whole blood was used for TCR sequencing, so alpha and beta chains could not be paired.

Beyond this particular receptor, the publication reports: VDJdb matching was skewed toward anti-spike CD8 responses and likely underestimated virus-specific expansions, missing private and CD4 specificities.

Receptors were amplified or captured by 5' RACE. The listed sequencing device is NextSeq 500. To correct for sequencing error and PCR bias, the TCR library protocol tagged individual cDNA molecules with unique molecular identifiers. Both TCR alpha and beta chains were sequenced, and tight co-correlation was observed between alpha and beta sequence abundances in each sample. The study's own analysis went as follows. Decombinator V4 was used to annotate TCR sequences for V gene, J gene and CDR3. TCRs were defined as expanded if a significant change between any two time points was detected under a Poisson model with p below 0.0001. TCR abundances were normalised to the total number of TCRs sequenced per sample and were expressed as counts per million. TRAV1-2 paired with TRAJ12, TRAJ20 or TRAJ33 defined MAIT TCRs, while TRAV10 paired with TRAJ18 defined iNKT TCRs. A search of VDJdb, accessed on 1 November 2021, was run for TCRs annotated to CMV, EBV and SARS-CoV-2, with TCRs annotated for multiple antigens excluded. The raw public reads went through TCRdb reprocessing: fastp at Q25, MiXCR clone calling, in-frame beta chains kept. Entries are consolidated by CDR3 protein sequence, retaining the most common genes and DNA. Clone size and V and J calls follow TCRdb, not the original study. The sample table lists about 60,000 distinct CDR3 sequences, over 20% of them with a count of one. The ten largest clonotypes hold 15% to 20% of the sample.

A case-control design nested within a healthcare worker cohort in London, UK, was used, with weekly nasopharyngeal swab PCR tests and blood sampling performed. Healthcare workers were recruited between 23 and 31 March 2020, during the week of the UK lockdown, and were followed weekly for up to roughly 16 weeks. This clonotype turned up a few times. Its recognized antigen is unknown. The sample holds no much larger clone one base away, and base qualities are not on file. CDR1 and CDR2, per the germline V gene, are SGHVS and FNYEAQ. Germline trimming amounts to 1 base on V and 5 bases on J, with 8 as the count of junction bases outside the gene matches. Including cysteine and phenylalanine, the CDR3 has 17 amino acids. CDR3 DNA only is kept here, 51 bases in frame from base 1.

Recombination joined TRBV7-6 with TRBJ2-1; 10 central nucleotides agree with TRBD2. The receptor was derived from an adult who was a healthcare worker with PCR-confirmed SARS-CoV-2 infection or an uninfected control (not recorded which). The sample was whole blood, taken at baseline. The CDR3 protein sequence reads: CASSLGARTSGNNEQFF. In nucleotides, the sequence is TGTGCCAGCAGCTTAGGGGCGAGGACTAGCGGAAACAATGAGCAGTTCTTC.